This TCR beta chain was recovered during a study of T cells after posttransplantation cyclophosphamide. Using immunoSEQ multiplex PCR, the repertoire was profiled, and TCRdb retains in-frame clones only, with some absent. Observed are approximately 35,000 clones, no singletons, with the top ten taking around 1.2%. This related bone marrow graft donor gave peripheral blood on the day of marrow donation. Germline CDR1 is LNHDA and CDR2 is SQIVND (reference sequence). The CDR3 covers 14 residues. The V end lost 5 bases, the J end lost 3 bases, and 10 bases lay between the germline ends. This clone was seen many times.

The TCR originated in a girl aged 10-17 years in good health, CMV-negative, and a related stem cell transplant donor. The chain joins TRBV19 to TRBJ1-4; D not resolved. Sample: PBMCs. In DNA form, the CDR3 reads TGTGCCAGTAGTTGGCGGCCGGCTAATGAAAAACTGTTTTTT. Translating gives CASSWRPANEKLFF.